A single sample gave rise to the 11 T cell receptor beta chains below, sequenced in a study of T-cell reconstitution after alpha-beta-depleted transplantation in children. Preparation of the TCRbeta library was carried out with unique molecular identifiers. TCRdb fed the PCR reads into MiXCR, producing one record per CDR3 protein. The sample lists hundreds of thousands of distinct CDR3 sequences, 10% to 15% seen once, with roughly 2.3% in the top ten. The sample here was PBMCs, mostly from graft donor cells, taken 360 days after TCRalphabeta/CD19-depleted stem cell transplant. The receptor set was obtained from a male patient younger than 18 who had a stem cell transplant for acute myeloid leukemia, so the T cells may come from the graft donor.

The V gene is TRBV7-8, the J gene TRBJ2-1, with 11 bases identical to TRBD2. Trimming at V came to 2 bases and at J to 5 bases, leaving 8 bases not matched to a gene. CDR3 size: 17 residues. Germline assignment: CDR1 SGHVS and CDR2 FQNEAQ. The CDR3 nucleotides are TGTGCCAGCAGCTTAACTAGCGGGGGCGTCCACGACAATGAGCAGTTCTTC. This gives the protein CASSLTSGGVHDNEQFF.

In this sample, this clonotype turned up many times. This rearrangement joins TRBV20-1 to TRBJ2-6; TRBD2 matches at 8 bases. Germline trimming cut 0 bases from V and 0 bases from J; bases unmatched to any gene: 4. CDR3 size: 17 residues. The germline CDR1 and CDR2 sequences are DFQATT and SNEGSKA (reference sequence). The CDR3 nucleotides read TGCAGTGCTAGAGAGCTAGCGGGCAGCTCTGGGGCCAACGTCCTGACTTTC. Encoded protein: CSARELAGSSGANVLTF.

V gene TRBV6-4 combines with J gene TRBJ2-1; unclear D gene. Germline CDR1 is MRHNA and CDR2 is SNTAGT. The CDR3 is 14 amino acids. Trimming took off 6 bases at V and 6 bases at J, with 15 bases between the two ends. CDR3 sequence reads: CASSTEPFGNEQFF. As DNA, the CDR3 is TGTGCCAGCAGCACCGAACCCTTCGGCAATGAGCAGTTCTTC.

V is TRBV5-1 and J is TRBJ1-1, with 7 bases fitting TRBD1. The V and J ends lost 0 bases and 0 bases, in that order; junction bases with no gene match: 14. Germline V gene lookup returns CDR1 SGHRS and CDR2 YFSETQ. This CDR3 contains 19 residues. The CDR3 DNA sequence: TGCGCCAGCAGCTTGGCCGGGGGGGGACAGAGAGGAATGAACACTGAAGCTTTCTTT. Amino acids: CASSLAGGGQRGMNTEAFF.

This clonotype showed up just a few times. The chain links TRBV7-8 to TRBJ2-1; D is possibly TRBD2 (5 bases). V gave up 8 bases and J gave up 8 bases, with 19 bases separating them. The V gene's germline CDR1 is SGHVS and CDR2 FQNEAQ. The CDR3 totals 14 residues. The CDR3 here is CASYIRETSDEQFF. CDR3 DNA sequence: TGTGCCAGCTACATTAGGGAGACGAGCGATGAGCAGTTCTTC.

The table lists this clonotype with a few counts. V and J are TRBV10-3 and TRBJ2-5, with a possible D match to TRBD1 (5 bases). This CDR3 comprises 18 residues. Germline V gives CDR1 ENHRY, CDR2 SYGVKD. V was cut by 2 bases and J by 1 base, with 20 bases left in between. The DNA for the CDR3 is TGTGCCATCAGTGAGCCAGGAACAGGTCACTGGCGCCAAGAGACCCAGTACTTC. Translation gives CAISEPGTGHWRQETQYF.

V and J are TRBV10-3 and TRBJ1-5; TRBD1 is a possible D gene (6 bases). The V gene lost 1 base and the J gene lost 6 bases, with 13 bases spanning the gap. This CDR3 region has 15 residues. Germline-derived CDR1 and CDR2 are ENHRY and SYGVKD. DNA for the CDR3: TGTGCCATCAGTGAGTGGGCGGGGGCTGGTCAGCCCCAGCATTTT. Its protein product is CAISEWAGAGQPQHF.

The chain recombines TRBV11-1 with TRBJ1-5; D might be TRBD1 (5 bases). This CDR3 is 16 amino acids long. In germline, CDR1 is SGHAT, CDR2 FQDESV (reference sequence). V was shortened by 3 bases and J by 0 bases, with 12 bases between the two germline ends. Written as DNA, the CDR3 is TGTGCCAGCAGCTTCGTAAGGGACTATAGCAATCAGCCCCAGCATTTT. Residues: CASSFVRDYSNQPQHF.

The chain's CDR3 is CASSLRPNSYNEQFF. In DNA, the CDR3 is TGTGCCAGCAGCTTAAGGCCAAACTCCTACAATGAGCAGTTCTTC. V is TRBV7-9 and J is TRBJ2-1; D is undetermined. Germline values: CDR1 SEHNR, CDR2 FQNEAQ (reference sequence). There are 15 residues in the CDR3. V was clipped by 2 bases and J by 0 bases, with 8 bases between them.

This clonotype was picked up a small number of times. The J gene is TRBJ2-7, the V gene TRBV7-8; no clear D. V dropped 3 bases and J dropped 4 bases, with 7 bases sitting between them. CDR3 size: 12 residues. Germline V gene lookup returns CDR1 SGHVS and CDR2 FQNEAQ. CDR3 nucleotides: TGTGCCAGCAGCTTTCTAGTGTACGAGCAGTACTTC. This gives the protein CASSFLVYEQYF.

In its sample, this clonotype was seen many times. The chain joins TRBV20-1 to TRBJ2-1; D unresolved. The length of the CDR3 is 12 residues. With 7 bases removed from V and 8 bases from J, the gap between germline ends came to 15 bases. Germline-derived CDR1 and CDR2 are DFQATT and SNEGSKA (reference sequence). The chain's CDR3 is CSEGTVRDEQFF. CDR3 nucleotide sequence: TGCAGTGAAGGAACGGTTCGAGATGAGCAGTTCTTC.